One and the same sample provided the 2 T cell receptor beta chains below, sequenced in a study of cytomegalovirus exposure and HLA in healthy donors. It was with 60 Vbeta and 13 Jbeta primers that the PCR ran. The data were produced by immunoSEQ multiplex PCR, yet TCRdb's version contains in-frame clones alone and is incomplete. The sample shows more than 45,000 clones, and 10% to 15% sits with its ten largest clones. Source material: PBMCs. These receptors came from a woman aged 55-69 years in good health and CMV-seropositive.

The rearrangement links TRBV19 to TRBJ1-5; 7 bases match TRBD1. Unmatched junction bases numbered 5, after V lost 11 bases and J lost 4 bases. Germline CDR1 and CDR2: LNHDA and SQIVND (reference sequence). CDR3 length equals 12 residues. DNA of the CDR3: TGTGCCGGACGACAGGGTAATCAGCCCCAGCATTTT. Translating gives CAGRQGNQPQHF.

V usage is TRBV5-1 and J usage is TRBJ2-3, with D hard to call. Germline CDR1 SGHRS, CDR2 YFSETQ. The V and J ends lost 7 bases and 1 base respectively, with 13 bases between them. The CDR3 sequence is 14 residues long. Written as DNA, the CDR3 is TGCGCCAGCGCCCAGAGGAGCGGCACAGATACGCAGTATTTT. Protein sequence: CASAQRSGTDTQYF. The full variable domain, with the rest looked up from reference TRBV5-1 and TRBJ2-3, is KAGVTQTPRYLIKTRGQQVTLSCSPISGHRSVSWYQQTPGQGLQFLFEYFSETQRNKGNFPGRFSGRQFSNSRSEMNVSTLELGDSALYLCASAQRSGTDTQYFGPGTRLTVL.